The clone carrying this T cell receptor beta chain was seen a single time. Antigen unknown. CTLA-4 blockade using ipilimumab, together with focal radiation, was received by patients with chemo-refractory metastatic non-small-cell lung cancer. The table came from immunoSEQ multiplex PCR; TCRdb's copy has only in-frame clones and leaves some out. Of around 50,000 clones in the sample, 65% to 90% were seen once. The germline V gene has CDR1 SEHNR and CDR2 FQNEAQ (reference sequence). The CDR3 is 15 amino acids. V shed 9 bases and J shed 5 bases, with 19 bases lying between them. This specimen belongs to a study of radiotherapy plus CTLA-4 blockade in lung cancer. The wider study: Disease control was seen in approximately 31% of patients, objective responses in roughly 17%.

Findings and caveats of the study: Peripheral blood showed expansion of tumor-derived TCR clones after radiotherapy and ipilimumab. How blood T cell clones changed early, along with interferon-beta, reportedly forecast response best.

Sequenced here: peripheral blood, sampled from a patient treated with radiotherapy plus ipilimumab. The chain carries TRBV7-9 and TRBJ1-4, with no clear D. This TCR came from a human donor with non-small cell lung cancer that progressed on radiotherapy plus ipilimumab. Some clones in this sample may be carry-over from other donors' samples. The DNA of the CDR3 is TGTGCCAGTAGCCGCCGCACAGATGAGAATGAAAAACTGTTTTTT. Amino acids: CASSRRTDENEKLFF.